The clone carrying this T cell receptor (beta chain) has only a few counts. Its antigen remains unknown. This record belongs to a study of T-cell reconstitution after alpha-beta-depleted transplantation in children. Preparation of the TCRbeta library involved a method that used unique molecular identifiers. TCRdb re-called the PCR reads through MiXCR, storing one row per CDR3 protein. Here the sample spans 250,000 to 300,000 distinct CDR3 sequences, roughly 7.8% being singletons. General study findings and limits: One year post-transplant, T-cell counts and diversity were largely derived from T cells produced anew. Several hundred expanded graft clones reportedly were the source of alpha-beta T cells about two months after transplant. Recipient T cells and thymic progenitors that survived were the source of the high TCRbeta diversity seen at day 60 in some patients.

Between the trimmed V and J ends, which lost 2 bases and 7 bases, there was a span of 19 bases. Germline V CDR1 and CDR2: SGHDT, YYEEEE. CDR3 length: 16 amino acids. The sequenced sample was peripheral blood, obtained 360 days after TCRalphabeta/CD19-depleted stem cell transplant. The chain is built from TRBV5-6 and TRBJ2-1; tentative D call: TRBD1 (5 bases). The clonotype comes from a female patient younger than 10 who had a stem cell transplant for Fanconi anemia, so the T cells may come from the graft donor. CDR3 protein: CASSFRFGAGRNEQFF. In DNA, the CDR3 is TGTGCCAGCAGCTTTAGGTTTGGGGCTGGTAGAAATGAGCAGTTCTTC.